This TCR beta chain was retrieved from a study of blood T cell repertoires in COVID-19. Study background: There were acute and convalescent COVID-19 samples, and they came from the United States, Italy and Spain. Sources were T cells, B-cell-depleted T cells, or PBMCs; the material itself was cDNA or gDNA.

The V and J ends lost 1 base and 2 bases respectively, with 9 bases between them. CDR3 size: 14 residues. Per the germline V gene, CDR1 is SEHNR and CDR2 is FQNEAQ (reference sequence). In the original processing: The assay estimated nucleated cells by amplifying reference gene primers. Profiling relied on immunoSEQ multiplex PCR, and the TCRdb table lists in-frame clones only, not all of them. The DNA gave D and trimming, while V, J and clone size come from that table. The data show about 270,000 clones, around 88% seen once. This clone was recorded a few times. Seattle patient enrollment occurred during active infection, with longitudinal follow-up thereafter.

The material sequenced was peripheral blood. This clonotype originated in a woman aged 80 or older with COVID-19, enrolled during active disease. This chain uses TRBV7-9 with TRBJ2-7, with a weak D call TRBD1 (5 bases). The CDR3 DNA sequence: TGTGCCAGCAGCTTAGGGACACCCCCCTACGAGCAGTACTTC. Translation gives CASSLGTPPYEQYF.